Listed below are T cell receptor beta chains from one sample, sequenced in a study of CD8 T cells in ankylosing spondylitis. TCRdb re-called the 5' RACE reads with MiXCR, one entry per CDR3 protein. Among approximately 400,000 distinct CDR3 sequences listed, roughly a sixth were seen once. The sample taken for sequencing was blood, either unsorted or a sorted T cell fraction (not recorded which). The receptors originated from a male donor with ankylosing spondylitis. Both conserved end residues are trimmed from each CDR3. The order of the fields is J gene, V gene, CDR3 protein.

j_call: TRBJ2-1
v_call: TRBV4-3
cdr3_aa: ASSPEAYNEQF

j_call: TRBJ1-4
v_call: TRBV6-5
cdr3_aa: ASSYSGTGAGEKLF

j_call: TRBJ2-3
v_call: TRBV10-3
cdr3_aa: AIRAPGSTDTQY

j_call: TRBJ2-1
v_call: TRBV14
cdr3_aa: ASSPSWGSGSSYNEQF

j_call: TRBJ1-1
v_call: TRBV29-1
cdr3_aa: SVEVTQVNTEAF

j_call: TRBJ1-4
v_call: TRBV5-1
cdr3_aa: ASSLPGTTNEKLF

j_call: TRBJ1-6
v_call: TRBV20-1
cdr3_aa: SARSPDGSQNSPLH

j_call: TRBJ2-1
v_call: TRBV5-1
cdr3_aa: ASSGNRGQKNRNEQF

j_call: TRBJ2-3
v_call: TRBV29-1
cdr3_aa: SVGERGPTDTQY

j_call: TRBJ1-1
v_call: TRBV2
cdr3_aa: ASRPGQVPTEAF

j_call: TRBJ2-2
v_call: TRBV7-8
cdr3_aa: ASSLEFRAGTGDTGELF

j_call: TRBJ2-1
v_call: TRBV2
cdr3_aa: ASRTSVEQF

j_call: TRBJ2-1
v_call: TRBV5-4
cdr3_aa: ASSLVVTGGNEQF

j_call: TRBJ2-7
v_call: TRBV5-5
cdr3_aa: ASSQPGQGSYEQY

j_call: TRBJ1-3
v_call: TRBV12-3/TRBV12-4
cdr3_aa: ASRRESSGNTIY

j_call: TRBJ2-7
v_call: TRBV7-2
cdr3_aa: ASSLSRAEQY

j_call: TRBJ1-3
v_call: TRBV6-1
cdr3_aa: ASTLSSGNTIY

j_call: TRBJ1-5
v_call: TRBV20-1
cdr3_aa: SARLQGVSNQPQH

j_call: TRBJ2-5
v_call: TRBV27
cdr3_aa: ASSLSGTMGETQY

j_call: TRBJ2-7
v_call: TRBV4-2
cdr3_aa: ASSPNLAGSEQY

j_call: TRBJ2-1
v_call: TRBV24-1
cdr3_aa: ATSDPGTSGGTRYNEQF

j_call: TRBJ1-6
v_call: TRBV5-1
cdr3_aa: ASSSGQLDSPLH

j_call: TRBJ2-7
v_call: TRBV5-6
cdr3_aa: ASSFLGTYEQY

j_call: TRBJ2-5
v_call: TRBV7-2
cdr3_aa: ASSKSGTQETQY

j_call: TRBJ1-1
v_call: TRBV20-1
cdr3_aa: SARGFAQGRFRSTEAF

j_call: TRBJ2-1
v_call: TRBV20-1
cdr3_aa: SASSPGWSSYNEQF

j_call: TRBJ1-6
v_call: TRBV6-5
cdr3_aa: ASSTIGQIKNSPLH

j_call: TRBJ1-3
v_call: TRBV11-2
cdr3_aa: ASSLVSERNTIY

j_call: TRBJ2-5
v_call: TRBV12-3/TRBV12-4
cdr3_aa: ASSLRGRLETQY

j_call: TRBJ1-2
v_call: TRBV11-2
cdr3_aa: ASSLPDRAGGYT

j_call: TRBJ2-1
v_call: TRBV9
cdr3_aa: ASSVVPSNQF

j_call: TRBJ2-7
v_call: TRBV7-2
cdr3_aa: ASSWGPLEQY

j_call: TRBJ2-5
v_call: TRBV30
cdr3_aa: AWNQGSQETQY

j_call: TRBJ2-7
v_call: TRBV4-1
cdr3_aa: ASSLQGLADPYEQY

j_call: TRBJ1-3
v_call: TRBV11-2
cdr3_aa: ASDIGTGVGNTIY

j_call: TRBJ1-1
v_call: TRBV6-1
cdr3_aa: ASSDRPPRTEAF

j_call: TRBJ1-5
v_call: TRBV10-3
cdr3_aa: AISESGDQPQH

j_call: TRBJ2-7
v_call: TRBV7-9
cdr3_aa: ASSETPGQPYEQY

j_call: TRBJ1-2
v_call: TRBV7-8
cdr3_aa: ASSSTLGLNYGYT